The table lists the clone carrying this TCR beta chain with many counts. The antigen remains unidentified. The entry originates in a study of T-cell memory formation after mild COVID-19. Study details: The study found TCR clusters largely donor specific.

Each CDR3 protein is one row after TCRdb ran MiXCR on the 5' RACE reads. The sample includes approximately 390,000 distinct CDR3 sequences, about 15% of them seen just once. Study-level results: Some responding clones appeared in pre-infection memory, suggesting cross-reactive memory joined. Second-wave clones that peaked on day 37 lacked confirmed SARS-CoV-2 specificity.

CDR1 is SGDLS and CDR2 is YYNGEE in the germline V gene. This CDR3 comprises 16 residues. V gave up 5 bases and J gave up 2 bases; unmatched junction bases: 11. The chain joins TRBV9 to TRBJ1-1, with 8 bases identical to TRBD1. The sequencing sample was made of PBMCs or a T cell subset sorted from them (not recorded which). This receptor was identified in a man aged 18 to 29 who had mild COVID-19 (a few samples of this study predate the infection). Cell type and time point are not known. CDR3 DNA sequence: TGTGCCAGCAGTCCAACAGGGGGACGGATAAACACTGAAGCTTTCTTT. Translation gives CASSPTGGRINTEAFF.